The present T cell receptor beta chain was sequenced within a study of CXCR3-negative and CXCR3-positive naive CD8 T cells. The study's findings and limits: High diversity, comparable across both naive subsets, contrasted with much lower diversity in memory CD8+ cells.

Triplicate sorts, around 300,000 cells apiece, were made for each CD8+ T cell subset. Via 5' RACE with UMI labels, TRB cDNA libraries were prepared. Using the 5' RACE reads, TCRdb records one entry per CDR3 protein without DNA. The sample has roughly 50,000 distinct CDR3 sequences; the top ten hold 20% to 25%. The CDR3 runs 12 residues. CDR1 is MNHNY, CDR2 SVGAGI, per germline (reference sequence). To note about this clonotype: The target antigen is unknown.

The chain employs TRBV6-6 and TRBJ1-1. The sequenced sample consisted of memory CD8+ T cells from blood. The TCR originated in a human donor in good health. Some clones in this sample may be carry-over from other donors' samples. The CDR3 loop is CASSYSEEGAFF.